The clone carrying this T cell receptor (beta chain) has ten or more counts. Antigen: not known. The data are from a study of molecular identifiers for immune sequencing clone quantification. TCRdb independently ran MiXCR on the PCR reads; one entry per CDR3 protein. Here the sample spans about 40,000 distinct CDR3 sequences, around 18% being singletons. The CDR3 is 17 residues long. From germline, CDR1 is LNHNV and CDR2 YYDKDF (reference sequence). V lost 1 base to trimming and J lost 0 bases, with 13 bases between them. Overall study findings and caveats: In naive cells, clones above 20 RNA copies held under 1% of molecules, whereas in effector cells they held over 99%. Investigators reportedly could detect spiked Jurkat TCR RNA from one cell among some 940,000 naive cells.

The specimen sequenced was naive CD8+ T cells from blood, with Jurkat cell RNA spiked in. Subset here: FACS-sorted CD8+CD4-CCR7+CD45RA+ naive T cells. This clonotype was sampled from a human donor in good health. Some libraries in this study had Jurkat cell RNA spiked in. The J gene is TRBJ1-5, the V gene TRBV15; D might be TRBD1 (5 bases). In DNA, the CDR3 is TGTGCCACCAGCAGAGGCCCGGGGGTAGGTAGCAATCAGCCCCAGCATTTT. As protein: CATSRGPGVGSNQPQHF.